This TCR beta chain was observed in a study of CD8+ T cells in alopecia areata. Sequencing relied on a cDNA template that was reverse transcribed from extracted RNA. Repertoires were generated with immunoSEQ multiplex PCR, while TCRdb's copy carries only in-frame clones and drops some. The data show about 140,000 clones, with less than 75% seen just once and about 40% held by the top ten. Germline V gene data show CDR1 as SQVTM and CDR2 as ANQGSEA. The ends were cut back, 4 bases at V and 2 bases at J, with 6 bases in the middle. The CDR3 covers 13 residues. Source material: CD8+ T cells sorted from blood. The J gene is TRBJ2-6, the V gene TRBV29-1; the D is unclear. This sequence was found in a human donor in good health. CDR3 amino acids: CSVGEAGANVLTF. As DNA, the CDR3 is TGCAGCGTTGGTGAGGCTGGGGCCAACGTCCTGACTTTC.